This TCR beta chain derives from a study of beta chain features in type 1 diabetes. Study-level findings and limits: Small HLA sub-analyses could not settle whether HLA shapes TCRB rearrangement. When Type 1 diabetes patients were examined, their TCRB CDR3s proved moderately but significantly shorter in all four CD4+ subsets.

The V and J ends lost 6 bases and 5 bases, in that order; junction bases with no gene match: 7. The CDR3 contains 14 residues. The germline V gene has CDR1 MNHEY and CDR2 SMNVEV (reference sequence). Reverse transcription of all isolated RNA meant that expressed TCRB transcripts were sequenced. Clones were sequenced by immunoSEQ multiplex PCR, and TCRdb holds only the in-frame ones, with some missing. The sample comprises a few hundred thousand clones, 20% of which are singletons, and roughly 0.028% rests with the top ten. This clone was counted only a few times. Its antigen remains unknown. Material for sequencing was naive CD4+ T cells from blood. V usage is TRBV27 and J usage is TRBJ2-5; 9 bases line up with TRBD1. This TCR derives from a woman aged 40 to 50 with type 1 diabetes. CDR3 DNA sequence: TGTGCCAGCAGCGTCACAGGGGGCCGCGAGACCCAGTACTTC. It translates to CASSVTGGRETQYF.